This T cell receptor (beta chain) was captured by sequencing in a study of control samples from healthy donors and cancer patients. The repertoire was sequenced with immunoSEQ multiplex PCR; TCRdb's copy has only in-frame clones and lacks some. This sample has under 200,000 clones, with 94% found just once. V was shortened by 4 bases and J by 4 bases, with 11 bases between the two germline ends. Germline-derived CDR1 and CDR2 are SGHRS and YFSETQ. CDR3 size: 14 residues. The chain has TRBV5-1 and TRBJ1-4, with a weak D call TRBD1 (5 bases). This TCR came from a man aged 60 to 69 with colorectal cancer. The sequencing sample was made of PBMCs. The CDR3 DNA is TGCGCCAGCAGCCCGGGACGGGGTAATGAAAAACTGTTTTTT. Translated: CASSPGRGNEKLFF.